Below are 5 T cell receptor beta chains sequenced from a single sample in a study of T cells in Graves' hyperthyroidism and ophthalmopathy. RNA transcripts provided the source from which TCR beta CDR3 regions were amplified. TCR CDR3 underwent first-round RT-PCR with the HTBI primer set. In TCRdb, the multiplex PCR reads were re-called with MiXCR into one record per CDR3 protein. The data show 550,000 to 650,000 distinct CDR3 sequences, 12% to 15% seen once. The sample was blood. These receptors were obtained from a woman aged 40 to 49 with Graves' hyperthyroidism.

The chain uses TRBV13 and TRBJ2-1, with 9 nucleotides matching TRBD2. Germline values: CDR1 PRHDT, CDR2 FYEKMQ (reference sequence). This CDR3 region has 15 residues. Trimming removed 5 bases from V and 6 bases from J; junction bases left unmatched: 8. The CDR3 here is CASSTVGLASNEQFF. The CDR3 DNA sequence: TGTGCCAGCAGCACCGTGGGACTAGCTTCCAATGAGCAGTTCTTC.

This clonotype was picked up many times. This chain uses TRBV12-3 or TRBV12-4 with TRBJ2-5; 9 bases line up with TRBD2. The CDR3 runs 16 residues. V trimming: 4 bases; J trimming: 5 bases; junction bases outside the gene matches: 11. CDR3: CASSSAVAGARETQYF. In nucleotides, the CDR3 is TGTGCCAGCAGTTCAGCGGTAGCGGGAGCGAGGGAGACCCAGTACTTC.

The rearrangement joins TRBV6-7 to TRBJ2-7; D uncertain. TRBV6-7 is sorted into the ORF group, with uncertain function. Trimming removed 7 bases from V and 2 bases from J, with 15 bases in between. The CDR3 spans 14 residues. The DNA of the CDR3 is TGTGCCAGCATCGCCGAGGCGAATGCCTACGAGCAGTACTTC. It is translated as CASIAEANAYEQYF.

The chain links TRBV24-1 to TRBJ2-1; D may be TRBD1 (6 bases). This CDR3 comprises 15 residues. CDR1 KGHDR and CDR2 SFDVKD come from the germline V gene. The V gene lost 0 bases and the J gene lost 6 bases, with 11 bases spanning the gap. As DNA, the CDR3 is TGTGCCACCAGTGATTTGCGCCCAGGGGCCAATGAGCAGTTCTTC. As protein: CATSDLRPGANEQFF.

This clonotype has at least ten counts. The chain recombines TRBV7-8 with TRBJ1-2, with TRBD1 matching 10 bases. CDR1 and CDR2 from the germline V gene are SGHVS and FQNEAQ. V was pared by 5 bases and J by 7 bases, with 10 bases of the junction left unmatched. The CDR3 runs 15 residues. CDR3 residues: CASSPPGQGNGGYTF. DNA for the CDR3: TGTGCCAGCAGCCCGCCGGGACAGGGGAACGGTGGCTACACCTTC. Combining the CDR3 with reference TRBV7-8 and TRBJ1-2 gives the whole variable domain GAGVSQSPRYKVAKRGQDVALRCDPISGHVSLFWYQQALGQGPEFLTYFQNEAQLDKSGLPSDRFFAERPEGSVSTLKIQRTQQEDSAVYLCASSPPGQGNGGYTFGSGTRLTVV.